This TCR beta chain was captured in a study of cytomegalovirus exposure and HLA in healthy donors. Notes on the study in general: The authors enumerated over 150 TCR beta chains as linked to cytomegalovirus.

CDR1 is MNHEY, CDR2 SMNVEV, per germline (reference sequence). The CDR3 totals 16 residues. Assay: immunoSEQ multiplex PCR; the TCRdb copy retains only in-frame clones and omits some. The table shows over 200,000 clones, with approximately 82% occurring only once. As regards this clone: Its antigen remains unidentified. Mismatch with germline at one junction end may stem from a read error.

The donors were part of the validation cohort of 120 subjects. That cohort was separate from the first cohort, which comprised 670 or so subjects. This clonotype was obtained from a woman between 18 and 29 years old in good health and CMV-seronegative. This rearrangement joins TRBV27 to TRBJ2-1; D may be TRBD1 or TRBD2 (5 bases each). The sequencing input was PBMCs. Written as DNA, the CDR3 is TGTGCCAGCAGTTTGGTAGGGACGGGATCCTCCAATGAGCAGTTCTTC. Translation: CASSLVGTGSSNEQFF.